These T cell receptor beta chains were read from a single sample in a study of blood T cell repertoires in COVID-19. Repertoires were generated with immunoSEQ multiplex PCR, while TCRdb's copy carries only in-frame clones and drops some. The table lists roughly 270,000 clones, around 85% of them singletons. Sequenced: PBMCs or T cells enriched from blood (not recorded which). The source is a woman in her forties or fifties who had recovered from COVID-19. CDR3s include the opening cysteine and the closing phenylalanine or tryptophan. Fields, in order: J gene, D gene, V gene, clone size, CDR3 protein, CDR3 DNA. A D gene is named only where the DNA matches it firmly. The listing skips clone size in some rows; elsewhere it reads once, few, many or a size class.

TRBJ2-2 - TRBV9 few CASSQGRLPSGELFF TGTGCCAGCAGCCAGGGGAGACTACCAAGCGGGGAGCTGTTTTTT
TRBJ2-7 TRBD2 TRBV19 - CASSGGTRNEQYF TGTGCCAGTAGTGGCGGGACTAGGAATGAGCAGTACTTC
TRBJ2-5 - TRBV28 - CATGENHRRAQYF TGTGCCACGGGGGAAAACCACCGACGGGCCCAGTACTTC
TRBJ1-4 - TRBV7-8 few CASSLVSKGEKLFF TGTGCCAGCAGCTTAGTCTCAAAGGGGGAAAAACTGTTTTTT
TRBJ2-5 TRBD1 TRBV12-3/TRBV12-4 - CASSYRGLETQYF TGTGCCAGCAGCTACAGGGGGCTGGAGACCCAGTACTTC
TRBJ2-7 - TRBV5-4 - CASSRLEVGPRSGRIYEQYF TGTGCCAGCAGCCGACTGGAGGTAGGCCCGCGGAGCGGTCGAATCTACGAGCAGTACTTC
TRBJ1-3 TRBD1 TRBV7-2 few CASSLDRGPAGNTIYF TGTGCCAGCAGCTTAGACAGGGGGCCGGCTGGAAACACCATATATTTT
TRBJ2-7 - TRBV19 - CATSDISYEQYF TGTGCCACTTCGGACATTAGCTACGAGCAGTACTTC
TRBJ2-1 TRBD2 TRBV28 - CASRPAGTRLNEQFF TGTGCCAGCAGGCCTGCCGGGACTAGATTGAATGAGCAGTTCTTC
TRBJ1-1 TRBD1 TRBV19 - CASSSWTGGTEAFF TGTGCCAGTAGTTCCTGGACAGGGGGCACTGAAGCTTTCTTT
TRBJ2-3 TRBD2 TRBV3-1/TRBV3-2 - CASSQDELAGADTQYF TGTGCCAGCAGCCAAGATGAACTAGCGGGAGCAGATACGCAGTATTTT
TRBJ1-1 - TRBV19 - CASSEGSNTEAFF TGTGCCAGTAGTGAGGGCAGCAACACTGAAGCTTTCTTT
TRBJ1-1 TRBD1 TRBV30 - CAWSVDSRDRVLGTEAFF TGTGCCTGGAGTGTAGACTCCCGGGACAGGGTTTTGGGCACTGAAGCTTTCTTT
TRBJ2-4 TRBD1 TRBV24-1 - CATSDPRTGDNKNIQYF TGTGCCACCAGTGATCCGAGGACAGGGGACAACAAAAACATTCAGTACTTC
TRBJ2-1 - TRBV4-3 - CASSQDRGTEQFF TGCGCCAGCAGCCAAGATCGCGGGACGGAGCAGTTCTTC
TRBJ2-2 - TRBV29-1 - CSVLQAGELFF TGCAGCGTTCTTCAGGCCGGGGAGCTGTTTTTT
TRBJ1-6 - TRBV16 once CASNRRDSGNSPLHF TGTGCCAGCAACCGGAGGGACTCGGGTAATTCACCCCTCCACTTT
TRBJ1-1 TRBD1 TRBV28 - CASSSATGGATEAFF TGTGCCAGCAGTTCCGCGACAGGGGGGGCCACTGAAGCTTTCTTT